Each of the 28 T cell receptor beta chains below was sequenced from the same sample in a study of identical twins. TCRdb reprocessed the 5' RACE reads via MiXCR and lists one record per CDR3 protein. The sample has about 200,000 distinct CDR3 sequences, 5% to 7% seen once. The same specimen was also included in a second study, on T cells expressing NK-cell markers.

The sequencing input was CD8+ T cells sorted from blood. The receptors here all came from a young woman in good health.

This clonotype was counted between two and nine times. This chain connects TRBV7-6 to TRBJ2-5; TRBD1 might be the D (6 bases). Trimming took 1 base from V and 2 from J, leaving 17 bases between them. There are 17 residues in the CDR3. Germline V gene lookup returns CDR1 SGHVS and CDR2 FNYEAQ. CDR3 DNA: TGTGCCAGCAGCTTAGATCCCTCGAAAGGACAGCAAGAGACCCAGTACTTC. Protein: CASSLDPSKGQQETQYF.

The chain links TRBV7-9 to TRBJ2-1, with a possible D match to TRBD1 (5 bases). The CDR3 length is 15 residues. Germline-derived CDR1 and CDR2 are SEHNR and FQNEAQ (reference sequence). The V end lost 5 bases, the J end lost 7 bases, and 18 bases lay between the germline ends. This chain's CDR3 is CASSPSTGFGNEQFF. The CDR3 DNA reads TGTGCCAGCAGCCCCTCAACAGGATTCGGGAATGAGCAGTTCTTC.

This clonotype was seen more than once but under ten times. This chain joins TRBV11-2 and TRBJ2-7; weak D call: TRBD2 (6 bases). The CDR3 contains 14 residues. Trimming left V 1 base short and J 4 bases short, with 11 bases between. The germline V gene encodes CDR1 SGHAT and CDR2 FQNNGV. CDR3 in DNA: TGTGCCAGCAGCTTAGCCCAGGAGGGTTACGAGCAGTACTTC. It codes for CASSLAQEGYEQYF.

This clonotype was counted only a few times. The chain links TRBV29-1 to TRBJ2-5; 10 positions agree with TRBD2. Germline V gene sequence: CDR1 SQVTM, CDR2 ANQGSEA. V lost 5 bases to trimming and J lost 5 bases; unmatched junction nucleotides: 14. The CDR3 has 16 residues. The CDR3 sequence: CSVPIYLAGDVETQYF. CDR3 DNA: TGCAGCGTTCCCATCTATCTAGCGGGAGATGTCGAGACCCAGTACTTC. Full variable domain (outside the CDR3, taken from reference TRBV29-1 and TRBJ2-5): SAVISQKPSRDICQRGTSLTIQCQVDSQVTMMFWYRQQPGQSLTLIATANQGSEATYESGFVIDKFPISRPNLTFSTLTVSNMSPEDSSIYLCSVPIYLAGDVETQYFGPGTRLLVL.

The chain combines TRBV11-2 with TRBJ2-3, with unresolved D. CDR1 and CDR2 from the germline V gene are SGHAT and FQNNGV. The CDR3 totals 16 residues. The ends were cut back, 1 base at V and 6 bases at J, with 17 bases in the middle. CDR3 amino acids: CASSLARALGWDTQYF. The DNA for the CDR3 is TGTGCCAGCAGCTTAGCCCGGGCCCTGGGTTGGGATACGCAGTATTTT.

There are many counts of this clonotype. The V call is TRBV6-5, the J call TRBJ2-4; D is possibly TRBD2 (6 bases). Per germline, CDR1 MNHEY and CDR2 SVGAGI. The CDR3 spans 11 residues. V shed 6 bases and J shed 15 bases, with 15 bases lying between them. As DNA, the CDR3 is TGTGCCAGCAGACGCGGGAAGGAGTGGTACTTC. Protein: CASRRGKEWYF.

The V call is TRBV7-9, the J call TRBJ2-3, with TRBD2 matching over 7 bases. Losses at the gene ends were 1 base for V and 4 bases for J; bases not matched to a gene: 2. Germline values: CDR1 SEHNR, CDR2 FQNEAQ (reference sequence). The CDR3 contains 14 residues. DNA for the CDR3: TGTGCCAGCAGCTTAGTTCGGGAGGCAGATACGCAGTATTTT. Residues: CASSLVREADTQYF.

This chain links TRBV29-1 with TRBJ1-1; D is uncertain. The CDR3 loop spans 13 amino acids. Trimming cost V 5 bases and J 1 base, with 11 bases left between them. Per the germline V gene, CDR1 is SQVTM and CDR2 is ANQGSEA. The CDR3 loop reads CSVQDRGNTEAFF. The CDR3 coding sequence is TGCAGCGTTCAGGACCGAGGGAACACTGAAGCTTTCTTT. Looking up the rest from reference TRBV29-1 and TRBJ1-1 gives the full variable domain: SAVISQKPSRDICQRGTSLTIQCQVDSQVTMMFWYRQQPGQSLTLIATANQGSEATYESGFVIDKFPISRPNLTFSTLTVSNMSPEDSSIYLCSVQDRGNTEAFFGQGTRLTVV.

In this sample, this clonotype turned up once. The genes are TRBV12-3 or TRBV12-4 and TRBJ2-3; D call uncertain. V was cut by 6 bases and J by 0 bases, with 13 bases left in between. The CDR3 length is 15 residues. CDR3 sequence: CASSDIGASTDTQYF. For the CDR3, the DNA is TGTGCCAGCAGCGACATTGGAGCTAGCACAGATACGCAGTATTTT.

This clonotype was found many times. The rearrangement uses TRBV5-6 and TRBJ2-7, with 9 bases identical to TRBD1. V lost 2 bases, J lost 6 bases, and 3 bases stayed unmatched. The V gene's germline CDR1 is SGHDT and CDR2 YYEEEE. This CDR3 is 13 amino acids long. The CDR3 protein is CASSFGTGSEQYF. The CDR3 bases are TGTGCCAGCAGCTTCGGGACAGGGTCCGAGCAGTACTTC.

This chain links TRBV15 with TRBJ2-7; weak D call: TRBD2 (5 bases). Germline V CDR1 and CDR2: LNHNV, YYDKDF (reference sequence). The V end was cut by 2 bases, the J end by 7 bases, with 21 bases between. The CDR3 runs to 16 residues. The CDR3 loop reads CATSRQFREGLEEQYF. The CDR3 DNA follows: TGTGCCACCAGCAGACAGTTCCGAGAGGGCTTGGAAGAGCAGTACTTC.

The chain carries TRBV4-2 and TRBJ2-1; weak D call: TRBD2 (7 bases). The CDR3 has 15 amino acids. Germline V lookup: CDR1 LGHNA, CDR2 YNFKEQ. V was pared by 9 bases and J by 7 bases, with 22 bases between. CDR3 residues: CARGTGGLNFNEQFF. CDR3 DNA sequence: TGTGCCAGGGGCACCGGGGGGCTTAACTTTAATGAGCAGTTCTTC.

The chain carries TRBV11-2 and TRBJ1-1; D gene unclear. The V gene lost 5 bases and the J gene lost 6 bases, with 13 bases spanning the gap. Germline CDR1 reads SGHAT; CDR2 reads FQNNGV. The CDR3 has 13 amino acids. The CDR3: CASSPVVEAEAFF. The CDR3 region has the DNA TGTGCCAGCAGCCCTGTTGTGGAAGCTGAAGCTTTCTTT.

Only a few counts were recorded for this clonotype. V is TRBV11-2 and J is TRBJ2-3; D gene unclear. The V and J ends lost 0 bases and 2 bases respectively, with 6 bases between them. CDR1 is SGHAT, CDR2 FQNNGV, per germline. This CDR3 comprises 14 residues. DNA for the CDR3: TGTGCCAGCAGCTTAGACGTAACCACAGATACGCAGTATTTT. Translation: CASSLDVTTDTQYF. The full variable domain, in which reference TRBV11-2 and TRBJ2-3 provide the parts outside the CDR3, is EAGVAQSPRYKIIEKRQSVAFWCNPISGHATLYWYQQILGQGPKLLIQFQNNGVVDDSQLPKDRFSAERLKGVDSTLKIQPAKLEDSAVYLCASSLDVTTDTQYFGPGTRLTVL.

In this sample, this clonotype turned up many times. This chain connects TRBV27 to TRBJ2-7; TRBD2 matches 7 bases. This CDR3 is 13 amino acids long. The V and J ends lost 2 bases and 3 bases, in that order; junction bases with no gene match: 1. CDR1 MNHEY and CDR2 SMNVEV come from the germline V gene (reference sequence). The CDR3 sequence: CASSLPGGYEQYF. In nucleotides, the CDR3 is TGTGCCAGCAGTTTACCGGGAGGCTACGAGCAGTACTTC.

This clonotype was counted many times. CDR3 region: CSVPDRATEAFF. The DNA of the CDR3 is TGCAGCGTTCCGGACAGGGCCACTGAAGCTTTCTTT. The chain couples TRBV29-1 to TRBJ1-1, with TRBD1 identical over 8 bases. The CDR3 length is 12 residues. Germline assignment: CDR1 SQVTM and CDR2 ANQGSEA. V dropped 5 bases and J dropped 4; count of bases not matched to a gene: 3.

In its sample, this clonotype was seen many times. The chain uses TRBV11-2 and TRBJ2-3, with D hard to call. V was cut by 8 bases and J by 6 bases, with 9 bases left in between. This CDR3 is 11 amino acids long. Germline V gene data show CDR1 as SGHAT and CDR2 as FQNNGV. CDR3 nucleotide sequence: TGTGCCAGCGCTTTTCAGGATACGCAGTATTTT. This encodes CASAFQDTQYF.

The rearrangement joins TRBV5-4 to TRBJ1-1; D not certain. CDR3 size: 13 residues. Germline CDR1 reads SGHNT; CDR2 reads YYREEE (reference sequence). The ends were cut back, 4 bases at V and 5 bases at J, with 12 bases in the middle. The CDR3 region has the DNA TGTGCCAGCAGCCCTTCGGCGGGGACTGAAGCTTTCTTT. This gives the protein CASSPSAGTEAFF.

The rearrangement uses TRBV12-3 or TRBV12-4 and TRBJ2-3, with TRBD2 identical over 7 bases. Trimming at V came to 5 bases and at J to 2 bases, leaving 13 bases not matched to a gene. The CDR3 is 17 amino acids. CDR3 coding DNA: TGTGCCAGCAGTCCCCCCCGGGTAGCGGGCCCCACAGATACGCAGTATTTT. Encoded protein: CASSPPRVAGPTDTQYF.

V is TRBV30 and J is TRBJ2-3; D is possibly TRBD2 (5 bases). The CDR3 is made up of 15 amino acids. V lost 2 bases to trimming and J lost 2 bases, with 14 bases between them. The V gene's germline CDR1 is GTSNPN and CDR2 SVGIG (reference sequence). The chain's CDR3 is CAWSPADLNTDTQYF. The CDR3 DNA follows: TGTGCCTGGAGTCCAGCGGATCTAAACACAGATACGCAGTATTTT.

The J gene is TRBJ1-2, the V gene TRBV7-9; perhaps TRBD1 as D (5 bases). CDR1 is SEHNR and CDR2 is FQNEAQ in the germline V gene (reference sequence). This CDR3 has 13 amino acids. The germline V and J ends were trimmed by 5 bases and 6 bases, with 13 bases remaining between them. CDR3 residues: CASSPRVSDGYTF. The CDR3, as DNA: TGTGCCAGCAGCCCCAGGGTTTCGGATGGCTACACCTTC. Using reference TRBV7-9 and TRBJ1-2 for the parts outside the CDR3, the full variable domain is DTGVSQNPRHKITKRGQNVTFRCDPISEHNRLYWYRQTLGQGPEFLTYFQNEAQLEKSRLLSDRFSAERPKGSFSTLEIQRTEQGDSAMYLCASSPRVSDGYTFGSGTRLTVV.

V gene TRBV7-3 combines with J gene TRBJ2-3; D is possibly TRBD1 or TRBD2 (5 bases each). This CDR3 is 16 amino acids long. V was trimmed by 5 bases and J by 4 bases, leaving 19 bases between them. The germline CDR1 and CDR2 sequences are SGHTA and FQGTGA. The CDR3 here is CASSIATGTPADTQYF. The CDR3 coding sequence is TGTGCCAGCAGCATAGCAACCGGGACGCCAGCAGATACGCAGTATTTT.

The chain combines TRBV7-9 with TRBJ1-5, with 7 bases that match TRBD1. The ends lost 8 bases at V and 2 bases at J; junction bases unmatched: 9. The CDR3 covers 15 residues. Per the germline V gene, CDR1 is SEHNR and CDR2 is FQNEAQ (reference sequence). CDR3 protein: CASGDSNEGNQPQHF. DNA of the CDR3: TGTGCCAGCGGGGACAGCAATGAAGGCAATCAGCCCCAGCATTTT. Full variable domain (outside the CDR3, taken from reference TRBV7-9 and TRBJ1-5): DTGVSQNPRHKITKRGQNVTFRCDPISEHNRLYWYRQTLGQGPEFLTYFQNEAQLEKSRLLSDRFSAERPKGSFSTLEIQRTEQGDSAMYLCASGDSNEGNQPQHFGDGTRLSIL.

This clonotype has a handful of counts. This rearrangement joins TRBV6-2 or TRBV6-3 to TRBJ2-7, with D unclear. The CDR3 contains 11 residues. Germline V CDR1 and CDR2: MNHEY, SVGEGT. The ends were cut back, 6 bases at V and 3 bases at J, with 6 bases in the middle. The CDR3 protein is CASRSYYEQYF. The CDR3 DNA is TGTGCCAGCAGGTCATACTACGAGCAGTACTTC.

V usage is TRBV6-2 or TRBV6-3 and J usage is TRBJ2-1, with D possibly TRBD1 on 6 matching bases. Germline loops: CDR1 MNHEY, CDR2 SVGEGT. The CDR3 is 20 amino acids. The V gene lost 0 bases and the J gene lost 5 bases, with 26 bases spanning the gap. The CDR3 nucleotides read TGTGCCAGCAGTTACTCGATAATGGCGCAGGACAGTAAACTTGACAATGAGCAGTTCTTC. Protein sequence: CASSYSIMAQDSKLDNEQFF.

This clonotype has only a few counts. This chain connects TRBV7-8 to TRBJ2-5; D perhaps matches TRBD2 (5 bases). The V and J ends lost 6 bases and 4 bases respectively, with 18 bases between them. Germline lookup yields CDR1 SGHVS and CDR2 FQNEAQ. CDR3 length: 15 residues. CDR3 bases: TGTGCCAGCAGTCGTGGACGGCGGGTAGGAGAGACCCAGTACTTC. Its protein product is CASSRGRRVGETQYF. The variable domain in full, with the rest retrieved from reference TRBV7-8 and TRBJ2-5, is GAGVSQSPRYKVAKRGQDVALRCDPISGHVSLFWYQQALGQGPEFLTYFQNEAQLDKSGLPSDRFFAERPEGSVSTLKIQRTQQEDSAVYLCASSRGRRVGETQYFGPGTRLLVL.

The V call is TRBV3-1, the J call TRBJ2-7; D gene ambiguous. Germline lookup yields CDR1 LGHDT and CDR2 YNNKEL (reference sequence). The CDR3 is 16 amino acids. V gave up 0 bases and J gave up 4 bases, with 16 bases separating them. CDR3 sequence (DNA): TGTGCCAGCAGCCAAGATGTCGCTAGAAGAACATACGAGCAGTACTTC. Protein sequence: CASSQDVARRTYEQYF.

The CDR3 DNA reads TGTGCCAGCAGCGCAACTTTATCGGACGGCTCCTACGAGCAGTACTTC. Protein product: CASSATLSDGSYEQYF. J is TRBJ2-7 and V is TRBV7-9; no firm D call. This CDR3 has 16 residues. Trimming cost V 5 bases and J 0 bases, with 17 bases left between them. Germline V gene lookup returns CDR1 SEHNR and CDR2 FQNEAQ (reference sequence). Based on the CDR3 plus reference TRBV7-9 and TRBJ2-7, the full variable domain is DTGVSQNPRHKITKRGQNVTFRCDPISEHNRLYWYRQTLGQGPEFLTYFQNEAQLEKSRLLSDRFSAERPKGSFSTLEIQRTEQGDSAMYLCASSATLSDGSYEQYFGPGTRLTVT.